This TCR beta chain was captured in a study of control samples from healthy donors and cancer patients. Clones were read by immunoSEQ multiplex PCR, and TCRdb kept only the in-frame ones, dropping some. Among some 98,000 clones, 70% to 85% were seen once, and the ten largest hold approximately 38%. The V end was cut by 3 bases, the J end by 0 bases, with 6 bases between. The CDR3 covers 13 residues. Per germline, CDR1 GTSNPN and CDR2 SVGIG (reference sequence). This chain joins TRBV30 and TRBJ1-5; D gene ambiguous. Specimen: PBMCs. This sequence originates from a man aged 70-80 years with lung cancer. The CDR3 DNA follows: TGTGCCTGGAGGACCCATAGCAATCAGCCCCAGCATTTT. Amino acid sequence: CAWRTHSNQPQHF.